This T cell receptor (beta chain) is drawn from a study of neoadjuvant nivolumab and ipilimumab in lung cancer. Study-wide results and caveats: Pathologic regression was not significantly tied to TCR clonality. Only a small number of samples underwent TCR sequencing. Blood richness before therapy tracked richness in tumors resected after neoadjuvant therapy. Compared with tumor-adjacent uninvolved lung, resected tumors showed greater richness and clonality.

Clones were sequenced by immunoSEQ multiplex PCR, and TCRdb holds only the in-frame ones, with some missing. The sample carries around 17,000 clones, 76% recorded once. This clone was seen only a few times. The antigen is unknown. Sample: tumor tissue, taken after neoadjuvant nivolumab, alone or with ipilimumab, at or shortly before surgery. The source is an adult with non-small cell lung cancer.

CDR3 in DNA: TGTGCCAGCAGATCAGGGAACGAAAAACTGTTTTTT. It specifies CASRSGNEKLFF. The chain combines TRBV6-5 with TRBJ1-4, with a tentative D call TRBD1 (5 bases). Trimming shortened V by 6 bases and J by 8 bases, and 10 bases separated the two germline ends. This CDR3 has 12 residues. Per the germline V gene, CDR1 is MNHEY and CDR2 is SVGAGI.